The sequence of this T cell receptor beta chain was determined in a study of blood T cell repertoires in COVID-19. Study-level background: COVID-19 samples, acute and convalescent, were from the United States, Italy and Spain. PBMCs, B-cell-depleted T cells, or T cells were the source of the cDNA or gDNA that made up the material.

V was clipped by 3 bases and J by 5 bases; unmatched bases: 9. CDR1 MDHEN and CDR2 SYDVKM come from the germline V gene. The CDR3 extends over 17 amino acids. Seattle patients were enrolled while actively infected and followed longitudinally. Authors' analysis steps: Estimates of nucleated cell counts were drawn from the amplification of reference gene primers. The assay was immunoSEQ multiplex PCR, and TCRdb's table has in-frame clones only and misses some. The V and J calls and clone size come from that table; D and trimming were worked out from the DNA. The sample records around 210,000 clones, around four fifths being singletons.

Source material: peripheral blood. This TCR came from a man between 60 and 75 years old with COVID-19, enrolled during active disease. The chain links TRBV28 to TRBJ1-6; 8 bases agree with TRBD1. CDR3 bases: TGTGCCAGCAGTTTGGAGGGGACAGGCTATAATAATTCACCCCTCCACTTT. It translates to CASSLEGTGYNNSPLHF.